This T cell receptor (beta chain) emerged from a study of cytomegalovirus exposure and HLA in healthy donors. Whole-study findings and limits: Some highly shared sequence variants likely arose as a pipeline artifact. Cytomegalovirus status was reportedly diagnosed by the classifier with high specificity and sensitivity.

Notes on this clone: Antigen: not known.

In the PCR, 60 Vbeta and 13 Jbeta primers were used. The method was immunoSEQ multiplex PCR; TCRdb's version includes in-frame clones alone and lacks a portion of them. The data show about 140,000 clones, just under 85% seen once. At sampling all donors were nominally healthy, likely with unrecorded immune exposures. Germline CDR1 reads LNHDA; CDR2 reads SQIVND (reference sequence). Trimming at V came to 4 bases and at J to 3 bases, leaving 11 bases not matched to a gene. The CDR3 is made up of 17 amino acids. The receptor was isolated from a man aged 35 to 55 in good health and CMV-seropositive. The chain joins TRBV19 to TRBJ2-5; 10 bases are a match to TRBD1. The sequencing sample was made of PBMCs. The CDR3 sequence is CASSNWDRGPQEETQYF. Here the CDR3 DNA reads TGTGCCAGTAGTAACTGGGACAGGGGCCCACAAGAAGAGACCCAGTACTTC.